This TCR beta chain was recorded in a study of blood T cell repertoires in COVID-19. The J segment lost 4 bases and the V segment lost 7 bases, leaving 2 bases of the junction unmatched. The CDR3 is 14 residues long. The germline gives CDR1 SNHLY, CDR2 FYNNEI. The protocol was immunoSEQ multiplex PCR, while the TCRdb copy is restricted to in-frame clones and leaves out a portion. Of 52,000 or so clones listed, around 84% were seen once; the top ten hold approximately 15%. This TCR was sampled from a man between 70 and 80 years old with active COVID-19. The sequenced sample consisted of peripheral blood. The rearrangement uses TRBV2 and TRBJ2-2; 11 bases match TRBD2. The CDR3 DNA is TGTGCCAGCAAGGGACTAGCGGTCACCGGGGAGCTGTTTTTT. Amino acids: CASKGLAVTGELFF.